These T cell receptor beta chains were read from a single sample in a study of cytomegalovirus exposure and HLA in healthy donors. This table comes from immunoSEQ multiplex PCR, and its TCRdb copy is limited to in-frame clones, with some not included. The top ten hold roughly 2.9% of the sample, which has around 63,000 clones, 70% to 90% seen once. What was sequenced was PBMCs. The receptors shown here come from a young woman in good health and CMV-seronegative. The CDR3 runs from the conserved cysteine through the conserved F or W. The D gene is left open where the match is weak. Clone size appears in some rows only: once, few, many, or a class for an expanded clone.

. TRBD1 TRBJ2-7 TRBV5-1 TGCGCCAGCAGCCCTCTGGACAGGCGCCTCTCCTACGAGCAGTACTTC CASSPLDRRLSYEQYF
. TRBD1 TRBJ1-1 TRBV4-1 TGCGCCAGCAGCCAAAGGGACAGGCGGAACACTGAAGCTTTCTTT CASSQRDRRNTEAFF
few . TRBJ2-7 TRBV5-4 TGTGCCAGCAGCTTGTCCGGGTCAACCTACGAGCAGTACTTC CASSLSGSTYEQYF
. TRBD1 TRBJ1-2 TRBV11-3 TGTGCCAGCAGCTTAGTCTCGTCGGGCAGGGGGCGCGATGGCTACACCTTC CASSLVSSGRGRDGYTF
. . TRBJ1-1 TRBV9 TGTGCCAGCAGCGTAGATGGGGCCAAGGCTGAAGCTTTCTTT CASSVDGAKAEAFF
. . TRBJ2-5 TRBV28 TGTGCCAGCAGTTTTCTGACCGGGGAGACCCAGTACTTC CASSFLTGETQYF
. TRBD1 TRBJ2-7 TRBV27 TGTGCCAGCAGTTTAACCGGGACAGCTACCTACGAGCAGTACTTC CASSLTGTATYEQYF
once TRBD2 TRBJ2-3 TRBV5-8 TGTGCCAGCAGCTCCGGGACTAGCGGGGGCACAGATACGCAGTATTTT CASSSGTSGGTDTQYF
. TRBD1 TRBJ2-2 TRBV6-6 TGTGCCAGCTCGGGACAGGGTAACACCGGGGAGCTGTTTTTT CASSGQGNTGELFF
. TRBD2 TRBJ2-7 TRBV11-1 TGTGCCAGCAGCTTGGGACTAGCGGTTTTCGGCGAGCAGTACTTC CASSLGLAVFGEQYF
. . TRBJ1-4 TRBV30 TGTGCCTGGAGTGTATCCAGGTCTTTCCCAACTAATGAAAAACTGTTTTTT CAWSVSRSFPTNEKLFF
. TRBD1 TRBJ2-3 TRBV5-4 TGTGCCAGCAGCCGGGACAGGGGCACAGATACGCAGTATTTT CASSRDRGTDTQYF
. TRBD1 TRBJ1-1 TRBV28 TGTGCCAGCAGTTTCTTCCGTCGGACAGGGGCCGACACTGAAGCTTTCTTT CASSFFRRTGADTEAFF
once TRBD2 TRBJ2-5 TRBV11-2 TGTGCCAGCAGCCGCCTTAGCGGGGGCTACCAAGAGACCCAGTACTTC CASSRLSGGYQETQYF
. TRBD1 TRBJ1-2 TRBV7-8 TGTGCCAGCAGACCCGGGACAGGCTATGGCTACACCTTC CASRPGTGYGYTF
. . TRBJ1-5 TRBV19 TGTGCCAGTAGTGTCGGTTTACAGCCCCAGCATTTT CASSVGLQPQHF
. . TRBJ1-1 TRBV11-3 TGTGCCAGCAGCTCCTCAGGAAAAGGAACTGAAGCTTTCTTT CASSSSGKGTEAFF
. TRBD2 TRBJ2-1 TRBV19 TGTGCCAGTAGTCTACTAGCGGGGCCAATGGGGGCCTACAATGAGCAGTTCTTC CASSLLAGPMGAYNEQFF
. . TRBJ1-2 TRBV10-2 TGCGCCAGCAGTGACTCGACAGGCTACACCTTC CASSDSTGYTF
. TRBD2 TRBJ2-1 TRBV6-5 TGTGCCAGCAGTTTTCAGCGGGGTCTAAACAATGAGCAGTTCTTC CASSFQRGLNNEQFF
few . TRBJ2-1 TRBV11-3 TGTGCCAGCAGCCAGGACAGCGTGGACAATGAGCAGTTCTTC CASSQDSVDNEQFF
once TRBD1 TRBJ1-1 TRBV6-5 TGTGCCAGCAGTTCCCCGACAGGGAAAGAAGCTTTCTTT CASSSPTGKEAFF
. TRBD1 TRBJ1-1 TRBV29-1 TGCAGCGGGCGAACAGGGGGAAGAACCGGTAACACTGAAGCTTTCTTT CSGRTGGRTGNTEAFF
few TRBD1 TRBJ2-5 TRBV10-3 TGTGCCATCAACAGGGGTACGAAAGAGACCCAGTACTTC CAINRGTKETQYF
once . TRBJ2-2 TRBV11-3 TGTGCCAGCAGCCAAACGGTCACCGGGGAGCTGTTTTTT CASSQTVTGELFF
. TRBD1 TRBJ1-2 TRBV29-1 TGCAGCGCTGGCACAGGGGACCGTTATGGCTACACCTTC CSAGTGDRYGYTF
. TRBD1 TRBJ1-5 TRBV18 TGTGCCAGCTCACCACCAACGGGACAGATTCAGCCCCAGCATTTT CASSPPTGQIQPQHF
. . TRBJ1-6 TRBV7-2 TGTGCCAGCAGCCCCGCGACAGATTCACCCCTCCACTTT CASSPATDSPLHF